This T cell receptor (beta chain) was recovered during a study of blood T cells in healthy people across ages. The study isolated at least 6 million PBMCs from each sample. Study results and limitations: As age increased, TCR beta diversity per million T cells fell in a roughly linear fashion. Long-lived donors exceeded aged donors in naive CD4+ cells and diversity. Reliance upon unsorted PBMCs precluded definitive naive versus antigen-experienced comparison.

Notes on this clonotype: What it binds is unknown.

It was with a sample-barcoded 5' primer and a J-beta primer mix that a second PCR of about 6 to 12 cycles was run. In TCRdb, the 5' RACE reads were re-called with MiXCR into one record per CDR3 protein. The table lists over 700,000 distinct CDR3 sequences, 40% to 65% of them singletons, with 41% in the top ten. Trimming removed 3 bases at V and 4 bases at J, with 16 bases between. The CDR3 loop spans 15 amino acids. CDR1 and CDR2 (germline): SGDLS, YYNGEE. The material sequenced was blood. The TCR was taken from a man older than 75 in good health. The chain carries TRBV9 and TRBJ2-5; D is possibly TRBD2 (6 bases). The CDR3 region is CASSAGTGAGETQYF. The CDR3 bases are TGTGCCAGCAGCGCGGGGACTGGAGCTGGAGAGACCCAGTACTTC. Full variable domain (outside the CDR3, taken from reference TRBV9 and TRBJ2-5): DSGVTQTPKHLITATGQRVTLRCSPRSGDLSVYWYQQSLDQGLQFLIQYYNGEERAKGNILERFSAQQFPDLHSELNLSSLELGDSALYFCASSAGTGAGETQYFGPGTRLLVL.